This T cell receptor beta chain is drawn from a study of cytomegalovirus exposure and HLA in healthy donors. Study context: Unique TCRs numbering some 80 million, obtained from HLA-typed donors, made up an early data release. The study's findings and limits: In all likelihood, a cluster of highly shared sequence variants was a sequencing artifact. Presence/absence analysis assumed near-uniform sequencing depth across donors.

There are 14 residues in the CDR3. Germline CDR1 and CDR2: KGHSH and LQKENI. V lost 2 bases and J 3 bases, leaving 10 bases between the germline ends. 60 Vbeta and 13 Jbeta primers were used in PCR. Authors' methods: An analysis that came later counted approximately 76 million unique TCR beta chains, around 12 million shared. The table came from immunoSEQ multiplex PCR; TCRdb's copy has only in-frame clones and leaves some out. V, J and clone size were drawn from that table, and D and trimming were deduced from the DNA. The data contain 100,000 or so clones, more than 60% of them singletons. On this clone itself: Its antigen is undetermined.

This receptor was identified in a woman aged 40 to 50 in good health and CMV-seropositive. Sequences were obtained from PBMCs. This chain joins TRBV18 and TRBJ2-5; no clear D gene. The DNA of the CDR3 is TGTGCCAGCTCACCAGTTATCCTTGAAGAGACCCAGTACTTC. It specifies CASSPVILEETQYF.